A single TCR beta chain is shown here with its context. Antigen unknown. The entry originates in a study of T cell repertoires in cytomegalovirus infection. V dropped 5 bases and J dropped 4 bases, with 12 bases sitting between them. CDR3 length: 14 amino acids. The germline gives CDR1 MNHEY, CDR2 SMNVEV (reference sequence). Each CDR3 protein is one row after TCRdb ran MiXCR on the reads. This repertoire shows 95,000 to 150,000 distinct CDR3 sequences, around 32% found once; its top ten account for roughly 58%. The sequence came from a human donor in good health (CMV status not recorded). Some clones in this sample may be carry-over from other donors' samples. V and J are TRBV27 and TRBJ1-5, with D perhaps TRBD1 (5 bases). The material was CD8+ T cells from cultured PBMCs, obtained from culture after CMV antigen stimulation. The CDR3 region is CASSAWDQNQPQHF. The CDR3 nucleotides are TGTGCCAGCAGTGCCTGGGACCAGAATCAGCCCCAGCATTTT.